The 27 T cell receptor delta chains given below trace back to one sample, sequenced in a study of Vδ1+ human thymocytes. Study-level findings and limits: Thymic TRG and TRD repertoires appeared highly polyclonal.

Sequences come from RNA converted to cDNA by reverse transcription. Multiplex PCR used pooled V-gene forward primers and a constant-region reverse primer to amplify CDR3s. TCRdb reprocessed the multiplex PCR reads through CATT. This table has tens of thousands of delta-chain clones, more than 13% appearing once. Antigens for these TCRs are unknown. The sample comprised Vdelta1+ gamma-delta thymocytes from the thymus. Documented subset: FACS-sorted CD3+ TCRalphabeta- TCRVdelta1+ TCRVdelta2- thymocytes. The receptor source for this set is a girl younger than two who had congenital heart surgery.

The chain uses TRDV1 and TRDJ1, with TRDD2 as a possible D gene (7 bases). The V and J ends lost 2 bases and 4 bases respectively, with 32 bases between them. From germline, CDR1 is TSWWSYY and CDR2 QGS. The CDR3 totals 21 residues. As DNA, the CDR3 is TGTGCTCTTGGGGAAGAACTTCCTATCCTCTGGGGACCACAAGGGAACGATAAACTCATCTTT. This gives the protein CALGEELPILWGPQGNDKLIF.

In this sample, this clone is medium-sized. The chain carries TRDV2 and TRDJ1; 9 bases match TRDD3. V shed 0 bases, J shed 1 base, and the junction held 17 bases outside the gene matches. Germline-derived CDR1 and CDR2 are GEAIGNYY and EKD. CDR3 length: 20 amino acids. CDR3 in DNA: TGTGCCTGTGACACCGGGGAGGAATTGGGGGATATGGTATCCACCGATAAACTCATCTTT. It codes for CACDTGEELGDMVSTDKLIF.

This clone was seen more than once but under ten times. V is TRDV1 and J is TRDJ1; 7 bases line up with TRDD3. CDR3 length: 19 residues. V lost 1 base, J lost 3 bases, and 17 bases stayed unmatched. Per the germline V gene, CDR1 is TSWWSYY and CDR2 is QGS. The CDR3 reads CALGEHPLPVNWGSDKLIF. CDR3 in DNA: TGTGCTCTTGGGGAACATCCCCTGCCGGTTAACTGGGGATCCGATAAACTCATCTTT.

The chain carries TRDV1 and TRDJ1; 10 bases agree with TRDD3. The germline V gene encodes CDR1 TSWWSYY and CDR2 QGS. The trim removed 2 bases at V and 0 bases at J, leaving 12 bases unmatched. This CDR3 region has 19 residues. The DNA of the CDR3 is TGTGCTCTTGGGGAAATGATCCCTCTACTGGGGGATTACACCGATAAACTCATCTTT. Encoded protein: CALGEMIPLLGDYTDKLIF.

This clone was counted between two and nine times. Other DNA sequences in the same sample also yield this CDR3. The chain is built from TRDV1 and TRDJ1; the D gene is possibly TRDD3 (6 bases). V was pared by 1 base and J by 0 bases, with 18 bases between. The CDR3 has 18 amino acids. CDR1 is TSWWSYY and CDR2 is QGS in the germline V gene. CDR3 nucleotides: TGTGCTCTTGGGGAACGTGGGGATCCCCCAAAGTACACCGATAAACTCATCTTT. Translation: CALGERGDPPKYTDKLIF.

The V gene is TRDV1, the J gene TRDJ1; tentatively, D is TRDD3 (5 bases). The CDR3 covers 20 residues. V lost 3 bases and J 0 bases, leaving 26 bases between the germline ends. Germline CDR1 is TSWWSYY and CDR2 is QGS. The CDR3 nucleotides read TGTGCTCTTGGGGATTTCCCCAATCCCCCACTCTGGGTGGACACCGATAAACTCATCTTT. Translated, it gives CALGDFPNPPLWVDTDKLIF.

This chain links TRDV1 with TRDJ1, with no clear D. The CDR3 is 12 residues long. V was clipped by 0 bases and J by 4 bases, with 3 bases between them. Germline V gene data show CDR1 as TSWWSYY and CDR2 as QGS. The CDR3 reads CALGELDDKLIF. The CDR3 DNA reads TGTGCTCTTGGGGAACTCGACGATAAACTCATCTTT.

This clone was detected only a few times. The V call is TRDV1, the J call TRDJ1, with D tentatively TRDD2 (6 bases). This CDR3 region has 19 residues. CDR1 TSWWSYY and CDR2 QGS come from the germline V gene. Trimming removed 3 bases at V and 0 bases at J, with 23 bases between. In DNA, the CDR3 is TGTGCTCTTGGGGAGCCATTGGCCTTCCGCGGGGGCCACACCGATAAACTCATCTTT. Translating gives CALGEPLAFRGGHTDKLIF.

The chain carries TRDV1 and TRDJ1; perhaps TRDD3 as D (6 bases). The V end lost 3 bases, the J end lost 0 bases, and 29 bases lay between the germline ends. The germline gives CDR1 TSWWSYY, CDR2 QGS. CDR3 length: 21 amino acids. CDR3 protein: CALGEGPPREWGSGNTDKLIF. The CDR3 coding sequence is TGTGCTCTTGGGGAGGGGCCCCCTCGAGAGTGGGGGTCAGGTAACACCGATAAACTCATCTTT.

The chain combines TRDV1 with TRDJ1; TRDD3 agrees at 11 bases. The CDR3 totals 21 residues. Germline V gene lookup returns CDR1 TSWWSYY and CDR2 QGS. Germline trimming cut 0 bases from V and 1 base from J; bases unmatched to any gene: 16. The CDR3: CALGELPIPYWGISGTDKLIF. The CDR3 nucleotides are TGTGCTCTTGGGGAACTACCCATCCCCTACTGGGGGATAAGTGGCACCGATAAACTCATCTTT.

The chain has TRDV1 and TRDJ1; 9 nucleotides agree with TRDD3. Germline assignment: CDR1 TSWWSYY and CDR2 QGS. V lost 4 bases and J lost 0; bases outside the gene matches: 12. The CDR3 is 18 amino acids. The CDR3 sequence: CALGATYWGNTYTDKLIF. The CDR3 nucleotides read TGTGCTCTTGGGGCTACTTACTGGGGGAATACGTACACCGATAAACTCATCTTT.

This clone was detected only a few times. The chain couples TRDV1 to TRDJ1; no definite D call. V lost 1 base and J 0 bases, leaving 12 bases between the germline ends. The CDR3 spans 16 residues. The germline gives CDR1 TSWWSYY, CDR2 QGS. The CDR3 DNA follows: TGTGCTCTTGGGGAACCCCCACAGAAAAACACCGATAAACTCATCTTT. Protein: CALGEPPQKNTDKLIF.

The J gene is TRDJ1, the V gene TRDV1; 8 bases match TRDD3. CDR3 length: 20 residues. V trimming: 2 bases; J trimming: 0 bases; junction bases outside the gene matches: 17. From germline, CDR1 is TSWWSYY and CDR2 QGS. CDR3 sequence: CALGERSTPLGDKYTDKLIF. The DNA for the CDR3 is TGTGCTCTTGGGGAAAGGTCCACGCCGCTGGGGGACAAGTACACCGATAAACTCATCTTT.

This clone was observed a few times. This chain links TRDV1 with TRDJ1; 7 nucleotides line up with TRDD3. The CDR3 extends over 17 amino acids. Per the germline V gene, CDR1 is TSWWSYY and CDR2 is QGS. Germline trimming cut 0 bases from V and 5 bases from J; bases unmatched to any gene: 12. The CDR3 coding sequence is TGTGCTCTTGGGGAACTAGCCTTCGCATCACTGGGGGATAAACTCATCTTT. The encoded protein is CALGELAFASLGDKLIF.

In the case of this clone: No DNA is shown, since the ends of the CDR3 on it are uncertain; the CDR3 is the one TCRdb lists. This sequence joins TRAV29/DV5 and TRDJ1; TRDD3 was called by the table and not checked on the DNA. The germline CDR1 and CDR2 sequences are NSMFDY and ISSIKDK. The CDR3 numbers 23 amino acids, ends counted. This CDR3 is CSVLLCSPGLFLSGRYVTDKLIF.

The chain employs TRDV1 and TRDJ1; TRDD3 aligns across 8 bases. Germline V CDR1 and CDR2: TSWWSYY, QGS. This CDR3 is 17 amino acids long. V dropped 5 bases and J dropped 0; count of bases not matched to a gene: 11. The CDR3 here is CALGPHTGGLYTDKLIF. CDR3 sequence (DNA): TGTGCTCTTGGGCCCCATACTGGGGGTTTGTACACCGATAAACTCATCTTT.

This chain connects TRDV1 to TRDJ1, with D unresolved. The CDR3 runs 19 residues. The V gene lost 1 base and the J gene lost 2 bases, with 23 bases spanning the gap. Germline V gene lookup returns CDR1 TSWWSYY and CDR2 QGS. As DNA, the CDR3 is TGTGCTCTTGGGGAACCTCCCTCCTCCCGTCGTAGGGGTACCGATAAACTCATCTTT. Protein product: CALGEPPSSRRRGTDKLIF.

The rearrangement joins TRDV1 to TRDJ1; D remains unclear. From germline, CDR1 is TSWWSYY and CDR2 QGS. CDR3 size: 13 residues. Trimming shortened V by 4 bases and J by 1 base, and 7 bases separated the two germline ends. The CDR3 nucleotides are TGTGCTCTTGGGGCTCCAAGCACCGATAAACTCATCTTT. It specifies CALGAPSTDKLIF.

This clone was seen a few times. The chain recombines TRDV1 with TRDJ1, with a weak D call TRDD3 (5 bases). Germline V gives CDR1 TSWWSYY, CDR2 QGS. The length of the CDR3 is 15 residues. V dropped 5 bases and J dropped 0 bases, with 13 bases sitting between them. CDR3 loop: CALGSHGEYTDKLIF. The CDR3 region has the DNA TGTGCTCTTGGGAGTCATGGGGAATACACCGATAAACTCATCTTT.

The chain links TRDV1 to TRDJ1; 7 bases are a match to TRDD2. Trimming cost V 3 bases and J 0 bases; bases outside gene matches: 16. The CDR3 runs to 19 residues. In germline, CDR1 is TSWWSYY, CDR2 QGS. The CDR3 bases are TGTGCTCTTGGGGACCACCTTCCTTCCCACGTGACCTACACCGATAAACTCATCTTT. Its protein is CALGDHLPSHVTYTDKLIF.

This clone was observed a few times. V is TRDV1 and J is TRDJ1; a weak D match, TRDD2 (5 bases). This CDR3 is built from 15 residues. Trimming left V 3 bases short and J 0 bases short, with 11 bases between. Per the germline V gene, CDR1 is TSWWSYY and CDR2 is QGS. The CDR3 region is CALGDRSSHTDKLIF. The CDR3 nucleotides read TGTGCTCTTGGGGACCGTTCCTCACACACCGATAAACTCATCTTT.

Remarks on this clone: An end of the junction differs from the germline gene, which may be a read error. The gene calls are TRDV1 and TRDJ1; 12 bases are a match to TRDD3. This CDR3 is 21 amino acids long. From germline, CDR1 is TSWWSYY and CDR2 QGS. The CDR3 nucleotides read TGTGCTGTTGGGGAATCCTATGCCGAGTACTGGGGGATACAAGTATCCGATAAACTCATCTTT. This sequence encodes CAVGESYAEYWGIQVSDKLIF.

The J gene is TRDJ1, the V gene TRDV1, with D possibly being TRDD2 (6 bases). With 2 bases removed from V and 0 bases from J, the gap between germline ends came to 19 bases. This CDR3 has 18 amino acids. Germline CDR1 is TSWWSYY and CDR2 is QGS. CDR3 protein: CALGERCPLPPNTDKLIF. The CDR3 region has the DNA TGTGCTCTTGGGGAAAGGTGTCCCCTTCCCCCCAACACCGATAAACTCATCTTT.

The chain carries TRDV1 and TRDJ1, with 7 positions matching TRDD3. CDR3 length equals 20 residues. CDR1 TSWWSYY and CDR2 QGS come from the germline V gene. V was pared by 5 bases and J by 0 bases, with 21 bases of the junction left unmatched. The DNA for the CDR3 is TGTGCTCTTGGGAACGCCGGCCGGGGGATCAAACGACGGTACACCGATAAACTCATCTTT. Translating it yields CALGNAGRGIKRRYTDKLIF.

The J gene is TRDJ1, the V gene TRDV1, with 7 bases fitting TRDD3. The CDR3 length is 22 residues. CDR1 and CDR2 from the germline V gene are TSWWSYY and QGS. V shed 9 bases, J shed 0 bases, and the junction held 31 bases outside the gene matches. CDR3 DNA: TGTGCTCTCCGCTGCCTTATTTCCCACTCATACTGGGGTGACCGATACACCGATAAACTCATCTTT. The encoded protein is CALRCLISHSYWGDRYTDKLIF.

The chain has TRDV1 and TRDJ1; TRDD3 matches 7 bases. CDR1 and CDR2 (germline): TSWWSYY, QGS. Unmatched junction bases numbered 18, after V lost 1 base and J lost 1 base. There are 20 residues in the CDR3. The CDR3 protein is CALGERLPKWGDPSTDKLIF. The CDR3 DNA reads as TGTGCTCTTGGGGAACGGCTTCCGAAGTGGGGGGATCCGTCCACCGATAAACTCATCTTT.

This clone occurred a few times. This chain links TRDV1 with TRDJ1, with 13 positions matching TRDD3. The CDR3 has 22 residues. Germline trimming cut 1 base from V and 6 bases from J; bases unmatched to any gene: 23. Germline V CDR1 and CDR2: TSWWSYY, QGS. The CDR3 sequence is CALGEPKPSYELGDTGTNKLIF. The CDR3 DNA reads TGTGCTCTTGGGGAACCCAAGCCTTCCTACGAACTGGGGGATACGGGAACTAATAAACTCATCTTT.